These 26 T cell receptor beta chains were sequenced from one sample in a study of monozygotic twins with inflammatory bowel disease. TCRdb reprocessed the 5' RACE reads and keeps a single row for each CDR3 protein, giving no DNA. This repertoire includes about 380,000 distinct CDR3 sequences. What was sequenced was blood. The receptor set was obtained from a human donor with ulcerative colitis or Crohn's disease, or a healthy co-twin of an affected twin (not recorded which).

The chain recombines TRBV6-1 with TRBJ2-4; TCRdb outputs TRBD1, but without DNA this stays unchecked. Germline V gene data show CDR1 as MNHNS and CDR2 as SASEGT. CDR3 length: 18 residues. The chain's CDR3 is CASSQMPPGVGTKNIQYF.

The V gene is TRBV11-2, the J gene TRBJ2-7; absent DNA, TCRdb's TRBD1 call cannot be checked. Germline lookup yields CDR1 SGHAT and CDR2 FQNNGV. The CDR3 totals 15 residues. CDR3 loop: CASSSQTGAGHEQYF.

V usage is TRBV4-1 and J usage is TRBJ2-1; TCRdb reports TRBD1, a call that lacks DNA to check it against. The germline V gene has CDR1 MGHRA and CDR2 YSYEKL. The CDR3 runs to 15 residues. This CDR3 is CVSTEGDSPYNEQFF.

This chain joins TRBV28 and TRBJ2-4; TCRdb's D gene call, TRBD2, goes unchecked for lack of DNA. This CDR3 has 14 residues. Germline V CDR1 and CDR2: MDHEN, SYDVKM. This CDR3 is CASREGLAKNIQYF.

CDR3 protein: CASRSTGAAGNTIYF. The chain has TRBV12-3 or TRBV12-4 and TRBJ1-3; TCRdb picks TRBD1, but there is no DNA to check that call. This CDR3 has 15 amino acids.

This chain connects TRBV14 to TRBJ1-1; the D gene TCRdb calls, TRBD1, cannot be checked with no DNA. The CDR3 contains 21 residues. The germline V gene has CDR1 SGHDN and CDR2 FVKESK. This CDR3 is CASSLRTALTGSHGRNTEAFF.

This sequence joins TRBV9 and TRBJ2-1; TCRdb proposes TRBD1, but this gene call is untestable without DNA. Per germline, CDR1 SGDLS and CDR2 YYNGEE. CDR3 length: 17 residues. This CDR3 is CASSVEPGISSYNEQFF.

The genes are TRBV15 and TRBJ2-3; no DNA is available, so the TRBD1 call from TCRdb remains unchecked. Germline CDR1 reads LNHNV; CDR2 reads YYDKDF (reference sequence). The CDR3 loop spans 17 amino acids. The CDR3 sequence: CATSRVPRVRSTDTQYF. The entire variable domain, with the rest obtained from reference TRBV15 and TRBJ2-3, is as follows: DAMVIQNPRYQVTQFGKPVTLSCSQTLNHNVMYWYQQKSSQAPKLLFHYYDKDFNNEADTPDNFQSRRPNTSFCFLDIRSPGLGDTAMYLCATSRVPRVRSTDTQYFGPGTRLTVL.

The chain combines TRBV27 with TRBJ2-2; TCRdb lists TRBD2, though no DNA is available to test this call. CDR3 size: 16 residues. The germline V gene has CDR1 MNHEY and CDR2 SMNVEV (reference sequence). This CDR3 reads CASSLSGGLNTGELFF.

The chain recombines TRBV19 with TRBJ2-5. Germline V gene data show CDR1 as LNHDA and CDR2 as SQIVND (reference sequence). This CDR3 contains 11 residues. CDR3 residues: CASSMHETQYF.

The rearrangement uses TRBV20-1 and TRBJ2-5; TCRdb indicates TRBD1, and absent DNA this call remains unverified. CDR1 is DFQATT and CDR2 is SNEGSKA in the germline V gene (reference sequence). The CDR3 extends over 14 amino acids. CDR3 in amino acids: CSAREGRNQETQYF.

The V gene is TRBV10-3, the J gene TRBJ2-5; TCRdb reports TRBD1, a call that lacks DNA to check it against. The CDR3 spans 17 residues. Germline V gene sequence: CDR1 ENHRY, CDR2 SYGVKD. The CDR3 loop is CAITQVQGIETQETQYF.

The V call is TRBV20-1, the J call TRBJ2-1; the D call from TCRdb, TRBD2, cannot be confirmed without DNA. CDR3 length equals 16 residues. Germline V lookup: CDR1 DFQATT, CDR2 SNEGSKA (reference sequence). The CDR3 loop reads CSARVGGSGSYNEQFF.

The CDR3 here is CASSTLVWDIVKRRNQPQHF. The chain carries TRBV19 and TRBJ1-5; TCRdb selects TRBD1, and the lack of DNA leaves this call unchecked. The germline gives CDR1 LNHDA, CDR2 SQIVND (reference sequence). This CDR3 is built from 20 residues.

The chain employs TRBV27 and TRBJ1-6. Germline CDR1 reads MNHEY; CDR2 reads SMNVEV (reference sequence). This CDR3 is built from 16 residues. The CDR3 region is CASSSLAVSYNSPLHF.

The V gene is TRBV20-1, the J gene TRBJ2-3; without DNA, the TCRdb call of TRBD2 cannot be checked. This CDR3 is built from 15 residues. In germline, CDR1 is DFQATT, CDR2 SNEGSKA (reference sequence). CDR3 amino acids: CSAGTETQGTYTQYF.

The V gene is TRBV6-1, the J gene TRBJ2-4; absent DNA, TCRdb's TRBD1 call cannot be checked. CDR1 is MNHNS, CDR2 SASEGT, per germline. The CDR3 has 14 residues. CDR3 sequence: CASSRSGQQNIQYF.

This CDR3 is CASSIEEGVNTGELFF. The rearrangement uses TRBV19 and TRBJ2-2; the TRBD1 assignment by TCRdb is unverifiable without DNA. Germline V gives CDR1 LNHDA, CDR2 SQIVND (reference sequence). This CDR3 region has 16 residues.

This chain's CDR3 is CATSDLSPSGGTQGTQYF. The chain uses TRBV24-1 and TRBJ2-5; absent DNA, TCRdb's TRBD2 call cannot be checked. This CDR3 contains 18 residues. The V gene's germline CDR1 is KGHDR and CDR2 SFDVKD.

The J gene is TRBJ2-7, the V gene TRBV5-1; no DNA is available, so the TRBD2 call from TCRdb remains unchecked. The germline gives CDR1 SGHRS, CDR2 YFSETQ. This CDR3 has 15 amino acids. CDR3 in amino acids: CASSPLAGRTYEQYF.

The chain carries TRBV5-5 and TRBJ2-7. CDR1 is SGHKS and CDR2 is YYEKEE in the germline V gene (reference sequence). This CDR3 has 15 residues. The CDR3: CASSLYILSSYEQYF.

V and J are TRBV5-1 and TRBJ1-4; the TRBD1 assignment by TCRdb is unverifiable without DNA. Germline V gene sequence: CDR1 SGHRS, CDR2 YFSETQ. The CDR3 covers 16 residues. The CDR3: CASSSDRERANEKLFF.

The rearrangement joins TRBV12-3 or TRBV12-4 to TRBJ1-6; TCRdb's D call, TRBD1, is unchecked because there is no DNA. The CDR3 is 14 residues long. The CDR3 region is CASSFQGPISPLHF.

The V gene is TRBV5-1, the J gene TRBJ1-1; TCRdb reports TRBD1, a call that lacks DNA to check it against. Germline V lookup: CDR1 SGHRS, CDR2 YFSETQ. CDR3 length equals 13 residues. CDR3 loop: CASSYGDSLEAFF.

The chain combines TRBV9 with TRBJ1-2. The CDR3 contains 16 residues. CDR1 SGDLS and CDR2 YYNGEE come from the germline V gene. This chain's CDR3 is CASSVEGSALNYGYTF.

The rearrangement uses TRBV5-1 and TRBJ2-5; as DNA is missing, the TRBD2 call by TCRdb cannot be tested. The CDR3 is 16 residues long. CDR1 is SGHRS, CDR2 YFSETQ, per germline. The CDR3 spells CASSNPGADPAGTQYF. Looking up the rest from reference TRBV5-1 and TRBJ2-5 gives the full variable domain: KAGVTQTPRYLIKTRGQQVTLSCSPISGHRSVSWYQQTPGQGLQFLFEYFSETQRNKGNFPGRFSGRQFSNSRSEMNVSTLELGDSALYLCASSNPGADPAGTQYFGPGTRLLVL.